Listed below are T cell receptor beta chains from one sample, sequenced in a study of T cells expressing NK-cell markers. With the 5' RACE reads reprocessed, TCRdb shows one record per CDR3 protein and no DNA. This table lists some 450,000 distinct CDR3 sequences. Sequenced input: blood T cells: a sorted CD56 or NKG2C T cell subset, CD4+ or CD8+ T cells, or bulk PBMC T cells (not recorded which). The receptors shown here come from a woman between 18 and 70 years old in good health. The CDR3 runs from the conserved cysteine through the conserved F or W.

j_call	v_call	cdr3_aa
TRBJ2-1	TRBV29-1	CSYRREPYNEQFF
TRBJ2-1	TRBV20-1	CSADPSSYNEQFF
TRBJ1-2	TRBV29-1	CSVEGFLEVGYTF
TRBJ1-6	TRBV7-2	CASGDRGNSPLHF
TRBJ2-1	TRBV5-1	CASSSFQTSGRTNNEQFF
TRBJ2-7	TRBV5-1	CASSLPGYEQYF
TRBJ1-3	TRBV7-2	CASSLMEGSNTIYF
TRBJ1-1	TRBV18	CASSPPPNTEAFF
TRBJ1-5	TRBV6-1	CASSAGALNQPQHF
TRBJ2-7	TRBV18	CASSPLYYEQYF
TRBJ2-1	TRBV6-2/TRBV6-3	CASSAPGPQQFF
TRBJ2-1	TRBV5-6	CASSSKVWYISYNEQFF
TRBJ1-5	TRBV9	CASSARDRRNQPQHF
TRBJ2-3	TRBV5-1	CASSSETGRTDTQYF
TRBJ1-2	TRBV30	CAWSPTGKDGYTF
TRBJ2-7	TRBV5-4	CASSATGLSSYEQYF
TRBJ2-3	TRBV4-3	CASSQDIREGTDTQYF
TRBJ1-5	TRBV6-2/TRBV6-3	CASSTQRSAVQPQHF
TRBJ2-1	TRBV11-3	CASSLMGGLYNEQFF
TRBJ2-7	TRBV7-2	CASSTRSSGPRDYEQYF
TRBJ2-2	TRBV9	CASSVRFAGELFF
TRBJ1-3	TRBV12-3/TRBV12-4	CASSYRTELSGNTIYF
TRBJ2-3	TRBV20-1	CSAYSGRHTDTQYF
TRBJ2-7	TRBV2	CASSAKIAYEQYF
TRBJ2-2	TRBV4-2	CASSQEGTGALNTGELFF
TRBJ2-5	TRBV4-3	CASSQNRAQETQYF
TRBJ1-1	TRBV6-5	CASSSSLQWVNTEAFF
TRBJ1-2	TRBV29-1	CSGGEGYGYTF
TRBJ2-1	TRBV9	CASSVGSGLGYNEQFF
TRBJ2-7	TRBV12-3/TRBV12-4	CASSPSGRGEQYF
TRBJ2-1	TRBV5-1	CASSLGTGKGEQFF
TRBJ2-4	TRBV15	CATSSGRDTDLAKNIQYF
TRBJ2-4	TRBV20-1	CSARVGQGGQNIQYF
TRBJ2-3	TRBV24-1	CATRDRARDTQYF